This T cell receptor (beta chain) originates from a study of T cell changes during pregnancy in multiple sclerosis. Germline CDR1 is SGHRS and CDR2 is YFSETQ. The V gene end was trimmed by 0 bases and the J gene end by 0 bases; junction bases not matched to a gene: 10. CDR3 length equals 20 residues. The table came from immunoSEQ multiplex PCR; TCRdb's copy has only in-frame clones and leaves some out. The data show tens of thousands of clones, approximately 90% seen once. The rearrangement joins TRBV5-1 to TRBJ2-4; 12 bases fit TRBD2. The material was CD4+ T cells from peripheral blood mononuclear cells, obtained before pregnancy. This clonotype was obtained from a female donor with multiple sclerosis, enrolled in a pregnancy study. The DNA for the CDR3 is TGCGCCAGCAGCTTGGGACTAGCGGGAGATTGGGCGGCAGCCAAAAACATTCAGTACTTC. Encoded protein: CASSLGLAGDWAAAKNIQYF.